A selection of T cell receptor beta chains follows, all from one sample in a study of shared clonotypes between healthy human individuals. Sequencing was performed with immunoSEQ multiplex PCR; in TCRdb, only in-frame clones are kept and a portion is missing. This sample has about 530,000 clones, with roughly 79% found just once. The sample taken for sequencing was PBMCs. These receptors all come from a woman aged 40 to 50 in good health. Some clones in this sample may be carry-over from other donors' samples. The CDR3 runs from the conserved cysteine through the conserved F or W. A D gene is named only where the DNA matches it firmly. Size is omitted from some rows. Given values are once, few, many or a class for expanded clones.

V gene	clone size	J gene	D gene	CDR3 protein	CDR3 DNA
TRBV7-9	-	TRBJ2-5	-	CASSLALARPTQYF	TGTGCCAGCAGCTTAGCGTTGGCCCGGCCGACCCAGTACTTC
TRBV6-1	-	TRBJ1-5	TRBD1	CASSTGTDNQPQHF	TGTGCCAGCTCTACCGGGACAGACAATCAGCCCCAGCATTTT
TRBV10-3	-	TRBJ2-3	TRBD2	CAIKNPPGLAGVPSMPDTQYF	TGTGCCATCAAGAATCCTCCGGGACTAGCGGGAGTCCCGAGTATGCCAGATACGCAGTATTTT
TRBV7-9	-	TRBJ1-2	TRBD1	CASSQGLGGTGFGYTF	TGTGCCAGCAGCCAAGGTTTAGGCGGGACAGGGTTTGGCTACACCTTC
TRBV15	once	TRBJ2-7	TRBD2	CATSRIAGVEQYF	TGTGCCACCAGCAGGATAGCGGGGGTTGAGCAGTACTTC
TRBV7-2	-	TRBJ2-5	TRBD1	CASRRDRWAETQYF	TGTGCCAGCAGACGGGACAGGTGGGCAGAGACCCAGTACTTC
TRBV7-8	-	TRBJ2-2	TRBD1	CASSAQGASTGELFF	TGTGCCAGCAGCGCACAGGGGGCGAGCACCGGGGAGCTGTTTTTT
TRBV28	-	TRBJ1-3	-	CASSPDWNTIYF	TGTGCCAGCAGTCCCGATTGGAACACCATATATTTT
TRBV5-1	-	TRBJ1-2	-	CASSFDIGGYGYTF	TGCGCCAGCAGCTTCGATATAGGGGGCTATGGCTACACCTTC
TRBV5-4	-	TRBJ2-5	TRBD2	CASRGLAGGPQETQYF	TGTGCCAGCAGGGGGCTAGCGGGAGGGCCCCAAGAGACCCAGTACTTC
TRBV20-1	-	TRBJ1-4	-	CIAGSNEKLFF	TGCATAGCGGGCTCTAATGAAAAACTGTTTTTT
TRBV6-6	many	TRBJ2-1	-	CASRTGTQPYNEQFF	TGTGCCAGCAGGACCGGGACTCAACCTTACAATGAGCAGTTCTTC
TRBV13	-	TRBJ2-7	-	CASSLDLDSEQYF	TGTGCCAGCAGCTTAGACTTGGACTCGGAGCAGTACTTC
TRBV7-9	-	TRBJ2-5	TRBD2	CASSFWEGRETQYF	TGTGCCAGCAGCTTTTGGGAGGGACGAGAGACCCAGTACTTC
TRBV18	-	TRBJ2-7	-	CASSPSGSTYEQYF	TGTGCCAGCTCACCAAGCGGGTCAACCTACGAGCAGTACTTC
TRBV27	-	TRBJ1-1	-	CASRGHYRITEAFF	TGTGCCAGCAGGGGGCACTATCGGATCACTGAAGCTTTCTTT
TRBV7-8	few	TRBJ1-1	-	CASSLADRAREAFF	TGTGCCAGCAGCTTAGCGGATAGGGCCAGGGAAGCTTTCTTT
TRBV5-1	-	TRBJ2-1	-	CASRLSYTEQFF	TGCGCCAGCAGACTTAGCTATACTGAGCAGTTCTTC
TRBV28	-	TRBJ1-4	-	CASRTITGSNEKLFF	TGTGCCAGCCGTACCATAACGGGATCTAATGAAAAACTGTTTTTT
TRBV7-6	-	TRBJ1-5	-	CASNPGTVGQPQHF	TGTGCCAGCAACCCAGGAACGGTAGGGCAGCCCCAGCATTTT
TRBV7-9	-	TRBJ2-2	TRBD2	CASSLGLAGNTGELFF	TGTGCCAGCAGCTTGGGACTAGCGGGAAACACCGGGGAGCTGTTTTTT
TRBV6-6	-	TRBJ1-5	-	CASSHGSTVNNQPQHF	TGTGCCAGCAGTCATGGCTCGACGGTCAACAATCAGCCCCAGCATTTT
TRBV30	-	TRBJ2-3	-	CAWTKGTGDTQYF	TGTGCCTGGACCAAGGGGACCGGGGATACGCAGTATTTT
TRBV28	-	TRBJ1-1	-	CASSAPQSGGAFF	TGTGCCAGCAGTGCCCCCCAGTCGGGTGGAGCTTTCTTT
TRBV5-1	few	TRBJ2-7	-	CASSLATEPYEQYF	TGCGCCAGCAGCTTGGCTACCGAACCCTACGAGCAGTACTTC
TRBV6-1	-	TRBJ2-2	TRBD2	CASRLAGSTGELFF	TGTGCCAGCAGACTAGCGGGAAGCACCGGGGAGCTGTTTTTT
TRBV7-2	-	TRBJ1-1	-	CASSPSSGLRSEAFF	TGTGCCAGCAGCCCTTCTTCCGGGTTAAGGTCTGAAGCTTTCTTT
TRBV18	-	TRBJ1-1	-	CASSPVRSNTEAFF	TGTGCCAGCTCACCAGTTCGTTCGAACACTGAAGCTTTCTTT
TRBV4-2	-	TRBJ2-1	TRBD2	CASSPELAGSYNEQFF	TGTGCCAGCAGCCCGGAACTAGCGGGATCCTACAATGAGCAGTTCTTC
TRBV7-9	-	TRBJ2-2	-	CASSLLVMAGELFF	TGTGCCAGCAGCTTATTAGTTATGGCCGGGGAGCTGTTTTTT
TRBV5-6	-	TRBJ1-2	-	CASSLLATDVLLGYTF	TGTGCCAGCAGCTTGTTAGCGACCGACGTACTTTTGGGCTACACCTTC
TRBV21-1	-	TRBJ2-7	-	CASSKGIHRGPSYEQYF	TGTGCCAGCAGCAAAGGAATTCACAGGGGGCCTTCCTACGAGCAGTACTTC
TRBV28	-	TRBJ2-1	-	CASSLLEEQFF	TGTGCCAGCAGTCTCCTGGAAGAGCAGTTCTTC
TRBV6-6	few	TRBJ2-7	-	CASSYFYEQYF	TGTGCCAGCAGTTATTTCTACGAGCAGTACTTC
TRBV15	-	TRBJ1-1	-	CATTLSGLNTEAFF	TGTGCCACCACCCTCTCGGGTCTCAACACTGAAGCTTTCTTT
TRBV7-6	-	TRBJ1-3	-	CASSLAPTNTIYF	TGTGCCAGCAGCTTAGCTCCAACAAACACCATATATTTT
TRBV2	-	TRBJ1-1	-	CASRVIEGVSTEAFF	TGTGCCAGCAGGGTGATAGAAGGGGTGAGCACTGAAGCTTTCTTT
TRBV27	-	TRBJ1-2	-	CASSTTQGGGYTF	TGTGCCAGCAGTACCACACAGGGTGGGGGCTACACCTTC
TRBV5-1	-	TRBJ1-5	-	CASSASGGTNQPQHF	TGCGCCAGCAGCGCCTCGGGGGGTACGAATCAGCCCCAGCATTTT